These 23 T cell receptor beta chains were all obtained from the same sample, sequenced in a study. TCRdb ran MiXCR on the RT-PCR reads and lists one entry per CDR3 protein. Of about 680,000 distinct CDR3 sequences in the sample, 14% are singletons; the top ten hold 3.6%. The specimen was memory CD4+ T cells from blood. The receptor source for this set is a female donor in good health, serving as a healthy control.

This clonotype has just a few counts. This sequence joins TRBV3-1 and TRBJ2-7; 7 nucleotides match TRBD2. This CDR3 contains 15 residues. Germline CDR1 and CDR2: LGHDT and YNNKEL (reference sequence). Germline trimming cut 4 bases from V and 1 base from J; bases unmatched to any gene: 7. The CDR3: CASSLGTNPSYEQYF. Written as DNA, the CDR3 is TGTGCCAGCAGCCTCGGGACTAACCCATCCTACGAGCAGTACTTC.

This clonotype showed up just a few times. The V call is TRBV20-1, the J call TRBJ2-3, with 7 nucleotides matching TRBD1. The length of the CDR3 is 14 residues. CDR1 and CDR2 (germline): DFQATT, SNEGSKA (reference sequence). The CDR3: CSCHLQGSTDTQYF. CDR3 DNA: TGCAGCTGTCATTTACAGGGGAGCACAGATACGCAGTATTTT.

The rearrangement links TRBV27 to TRBJ2-7; the D call may be TRBD1 or TRBD2 (6 bases each). Germline V gene data show CDR1 as MNHEY and CDR2 as SMNVEV (reference sequence). V was clipped by 5 bases and J by 2 bases, with 19 bases between them. The CDR3 sequence is 16 residues long. This chain's CDR3 is CASSGRDTWSAYEQYF. CDR3 nucleotides: TGTGCCAGCAGTGGGCGGGACACCTGGTCGGCCTACGAGCAGTACTTC.

This clonotype was observed a few times. J is TRBJ2-1 and V is TRBV27; D is unclear. This CDR3 is 14 amino acids long. CDR1 MNHEY and CDR2 SMNVEV come from the germline V gene (reference sequence). Trimming stripped 6 bases from V and 1 base from J, with 10 bases between. The DNA of the CDR3 is TGTGCCAGCAGGCACAGATCTTCCTACAATGAGCAGTTCTTC. Amino acids: CASRHRSSYNEQFF.

This clonotype was counted once. This rearrangement joins TRBV28 to TRBJ1-2; D is perhaps TRBD1 (6 bases). The germline V and J ends were trimmed by 2 bases and 12 bases, with 13 bases remaining between them. The CDR3 spans 12 residues. Germline CDR1 MDHEN, CDR2 SYDVKM. The CDR3 region is CASSLRQGLNTF. The DNA for the CDR3 is TGTGCCAGCAGTTTAAGGCAGGGGCTTAACACCTTC.

The table lists this clonotype with many counts. The chain joins TRBV20-1 to TRBJ2-1, with D uncertain. The V end lost 0 bases, the J end lost 4 bases, and 10 bases lay between the germline ends. The CDR3 length is 14 residues. CDR1 DFQATT and CDR2 SNEGSKA come from the germline V gene (reference sequence). CDR3 sequence reads: CSARDRAAYNEQFF. CDR3 in DNA: TGCAGTGCTAGAGACCGGGCAGCTTACAATGAGCAGTTCTTC.

This clonotype was found a few times. V usage is TRBV29-1 and J usage is TRBJ2-1; 10 bases match TRBD2. The CDR3 is 14 amino acids. Unmatched junction bases numbered 6, after V lost 5 bases and J lost 5 bases. The V gene's germline CDR1 is SQVTM and CDR2 ANQGSEA. The CDR3 DNA reads as TGCAGCGTTTCCACTAGCGGGATGAACAATGAGCAGTTCTTC. Translated: CSVSTSGMNNEQFF.

This clonotype was counted ten times or more. The chain carries TRBV7-2 and TRBJ2-5; D is undetermined. V was shortened by 6 bases and J by 2 bases, with 10 bases between the two germline ends. The CDR3 is 13 residues long. Germline values: CDR1 SGHTA, CDR2 FQGNSA. The CDR3 is CASSSSSQETQYF. CDR3 coding DNA: TGTGCCAGCAGTTCTAGTTCTCAAGAGACCCAGTACTTC.

V usage is TRBV30 and J usage is TRBJ1-5, with D possibly matching TRBD1 (6 bases). Trimming stripped 4 bases from V and 2 bases from J, with 12 bases between. The CDR3 is 14 amino acids. From germline, CDR1 is GTSNPN and CDR2 SVGIG (reference sequence). Here the CDR3 reads CAWTRGAGNQPQHF. The CDR3 bases are TGTGCCTGGACCAGGGGTGCGGGCAATCAGCCCCAGCATTTT.

The rearrangement uses TRBV28 and TRBJ2-3, with 9 bases identical to TRBD1. V dropped 2 bases and J dropped 4; count of bases not matched to a gene: 4. CDR3 length: 15 residues. CDR1 is MDHEN, CDR2 SYDVKM, per germline. The CDR3 is CASSLTGTGSDTQYF. CDR3 coding DNA: TGTGCCAGCAGTTTAACCGGGACAGGGTCAGATACGCAGTATTTT.

The table lists this clonotype with a few counts. The chain links TRBV20-1 to TRBJ1-5; no reliable D call. The CDR3 is made up of 16 amino acids. V lost 3 bases and J lost 15, with 30 bases in between. The germline V gene encodes CDR1 DFQATT and CDR2 SNEGSKA (reference sequence). The CDR3 coding sequence is TGCAGTGCTAGGCCCACGGACCAATTCCAGGATAACGGAGGGCATTTT. Its protein is CSARPTDQFQDNGGHF.

The rearrangement links TRBV28 to TRBJ2-7, with unresolved D. The germline gives CDR1 MDHEN, CDR2 SYDVKM. The CDR3 is 10 residues long. V dropped 8 bases and J dropped 7 bases, with 9 bases sitting between them. The CDR3 sequence: CASGLWEQYF. CDR3 coding DNA: TGTGCCAGCGGGTTATGGGAGCAGTACTTC.

This clonotype was observed many times. V usage is TRBV5-5 and J usage is TRBJ1-1; D unresolved. Trimming stripped 2 bases from V and 0 bases from J, with 8 bases between. This CDR3 is 14 amino acids long. From germline, CDR1 is SGHKS and CDR2 YYEKEE (reference sequence). In nucleotides, the CDR3 is TGTGCCAGCAGCTTACAGATCATGAACACTGAAGCTTTCTTT. Its protein is CASSLQIMNTEAFF.

There are many counts of this clonotype. The chain carries TRBV12-3 or TRBV12-4 and TRBJ1-3; a weak D match, TRBD1 (5 bases). The CDR3 is 14 residues long. V was trimmed by 7 bases and J by 4 bases, leaving 14 bases between them. The CDR3 region has the DNA TGTGCCAGCAACCCAGGGCTTTCGGGAAACACCATATATTTT. Translation gives CASNPGLSGNTIYF.

The V gene is TRBV29-1, the J gene TRBJ1-1; 10 positions agree with TRBD1. The CDR3 totals 15 residues. V shed 1 base, J shed 4 bases, and the junction held 6 bases outside the gene matches. CDR1 and CDR2 from the germline V gene are SQVTM and ANQGSEA. CDR3 protein: CSVEGRTGGVTEAFF. The DNA for the CDR3 is TGCAGCGTTGAAGGACGGACAGGGGGGGTCACTGAAGCTTTCTTT.

This clonotype was seen ten or more times. The chain carries TRBV4-3 and TRBJ2-1, with D hard to call. CDR3 size: 17 residues. Germline V CDR1 and CDR2: LGHNA, YSLEER. The V gene lost 1 base and the J gene lost 2 bases, with 15 bases spanning the gap. DNA for the CDR3: TGCGCCAGCAGCCAAGCATGGAGCCCCACCCCCTACAATGAGCAGTTCTTC. Encoded protein: CASSQAWSPTPYNEQFF.

This clonotype was seen only a few times. The V call is TRBV7-2, the J call TRBJ1-4, with TRBD1 as a possible D gene (5 bases). V was shortened by 4 bases and J by 4 bases, with 10 bases between the two germline ends. Germline V lookup: CDR1 SGHTA, CDR2 FQGNSA. This CDR3 region has 14 residues. The CDR3 DNA sequence: TGTGCCAGCAGCTCCAGGGCAAATAATGAAAAACTGTTTTTT. Protein: CASSSRANNEKLFF.

The rearrangement uses TRBV12-3 or TRBV12-4 and TRBJ1-2, with TRBD1 identical over 9 bases. The CDR3 covers 13 residues. V trimming: 6 bases; J trimming: 8 bases; junction bases outside the gene matches: 7. DNA for the CDR3: TGTGCCAGCAGACCCGGGACAGGGAAAGGCTACACCTTC. It specifies CASRPGTGKGYTF.

The V and J genes are TRBV2 and TRBJ1-2; TRBD1 is a possible D gene (6 bases). The germline V and J ends were trimmed by 1 base and 10 bases, with 16 bases remaining between them. This CDR3 contains 14 residues. CDR1 and CDR2 from the germline V gene are SNHLY and FYNNEI. The CDR3, as DNA: TGTGCCAGCAGTGAAGAAGGCCAGGGGACTGTCTACACCTTC. Translation gives CASSEEGQGTVYTF.

This clonotype occurred a few times. The chain couples TRBV28 to TRBJ1-1, with D perhaps matching TRBD1 (6 bases). The germline V gene encodes CDR1 MDHEN and CDR2 SYDVKM. Deletions cut 6 bases from V and 5 bases from J, with 13 bases between. CDR3 length equals 13 residues. The CDR3 nucleotides read TGTGCCAGCAGACCGACAGGTATGACTGAAGCTTTCTTT. It is translated as CASRPTGMTEAFF.

This clonotype was counted only a few times. The chain has TRBV7-7 and TRBJ2-2, with D possibly TRBD1 on 7 matching bases. The CDR3 runs 16 residues. V was clipped by 6 bases and J by 2 bases, with 16 bases between them. Germline V gene data show CDR1 as SSHAT and CDR2 as FNYEAQ (reference sequence). The CDR3 region has the DNA TGTGCCAGCAGAAAGGAGGGGGCTGTCAACACCGGGGAGCTGTTTTTT. Translating it yields CASRKEGAVNTGELFF. Variable domain in full (rest from reference TRBV7-7 and TRBJ2-2): GAGVSQSPRYKVTKRGQDVTLRCDPISSHATLYWYQQALGQGPEFLTYFNYEAQPDKSGLPSDRFSAERPEGSISTLTIQRTEQRDSAMYRCASRKEGAVNTGELFFGEGSRLTVL.

The chain has TRBV7-2 and TRBJ2-7, with TRBD2 identical over 15 bases. There are 16 residues in the CDR3. Trimming cost V 4 bases and J 4 bases; bases outside gene matches: 5. Germline CDR1 reads SGHTA; CDR2 reads FQGNSA. The CDR3 DNA is TGTGCCAGCAGCTACTCGGGACTAGCGGGAGGATACGAGCAGTACTTC. This translates into CASSYSGLAGGYEQYF. Looking up the rest from reference TRBV7-2 and TRBJ2-7 gives the full variable domain: GAGVSQSPSNKVTEKGKDVELRCDPISGHTALYWYRQSLGQGLEFLIYFQGNSAPDKSGLPSDRFSAERTGGSVSTLTIQRTQQEDSAVYLCASSYSGLAGGYEQYFGPGTRLTVT.

The J gene is TRBJ1-1, the V gene TRBV5-4, with a weak D call TRBD1 (5 bases). The germline V gene encodes CDR1 SGHNT and CDR2 YYREEE (reference sequence). This CDR3 is built from 16 residues. Trimming shortened V by 3 bases and J by 2 bases, and 17 bases separated the two germline ends. The CDR3 region is CASSSIPRRDNTEAFF. Here the CDR3 DNA reads TGTGCCAGCAGCTCTATTCCCCGTAGGGACAACACTGAAGCTTTCTTT.